These 21 T cell receptor beta chains were sequenced from one sample in a study of OX40 agonist ivuxolimab in advanced cancers. Clones were read by immunoSEQ multiplex PCR, and TCRdb kept only the in-frame ones, dropping some. The sample carries nearly 80,000 clones, about 95% recorded once. This sample comprised CD4+ or CD8+ T cells sorted from blood, obtained in a trial of the OX40 agonist ivuxolimab. The receptors here all came from an adult with an advanced solid tumor such as melanoma, head and neck, liver or kidney cancer.

V and J are TRBV7-8 and TRBJ2-5, with TRBD2 matching over 10 bases. Germline trimming cut 6 bases from V and 3 bases from J; bases unmatched to any gene: 1. The germline CDR1 and CDR2 sequences are SGHVS and FQNEAQ. The CDR3 is 13 amino acids. The CDR3 coding sequence is TGTGCCAGCAGACTAGCGGGAAAAGAGACCCAGTACTTC. It specifies CASRLAGKETQYF. The variable domain in full, with the rest retrieved from reference TRBV7-8 and TRBJ2-5, is GAGVSQSPRYKVAKRGQDVALRCDPISGHVSLFWYQQALGQGPEFLTYFQNEAQLDKSGLPSDRFFAERPEGSVSTLKIQRTQQEDSAVYLCASRLAGKETQYFGPGTRLLVL.

This chain joins TRBV27 and TRBJ1-2; weak D call: TRBD1 (6 bases). The CDR3 length is 15 residues. In germline, CDR1 is MNHEY, CDR2 SMNVEV (reference sequence). V lost 6 bases to trimming and J lost 3 bases, with 17 bases between them. The CDR3 bases are TGTGCCAGCAGATTAAACGCGGGGGCGTACTATGGCTACACCTTC. It encodes CASRLNAGAYYGYTF.

A note on this clone: The identical CDR3 is also encoded by other nucleotide sequences in the sample. V is TRBV27 and J is TRBJ2-7; 8 bases are shared with TRBD1. The CDR3 has 14 amino acids. The germline V gene encodes CDR1 MNHEY and CDR2 SMNVEV (reference sequence). J lost 2 bases, V lost 2 bases, and 2 bases had no gene match. The CDR3 DNA is TGTGCCAGCAGTTTAGGGACAGGAGCCTACGAGCAGTACTTC. It translates to CASSLGTGAYEQYF.

This chain connects TRBV7-9 to TRBJ2-1; 11 bases are shared with TRBD2. This CDR3 contains 15 residues. Germline V gene lookup returns CDR1 SEHNR and CDR2 FQNEAQ (reference sequence). V lost 4 bases, J lost 8 bases, and 7 bases stayed unmatched. The chain's CDR3 is CASSSTSGGEDEQFF. CDR3 nucleotides: TGTGCCAGCAGCTCCACTAGCGGGGGCGAGGATGAGCAGTTCTTC. Full variable domain (remainder filled in from reference TRBV7-9 and TRBJ2-1): DTGVSQNPRHKITKRGQNVTFRCDPISEHNRLYWYRQTLGQGPEFLTYFQNEAQLEKSRLLSDRFSAERPKGSFSTLEIQRTEQGDSAMYLCASSSTSGGEDEQFFGPGTRLTVL.

The CDR3 is CASSENYNEQFF. In DNA, the CDR3 is TGTGCCAGTAGTGAAAATTACAATGAGCAGTTCTTC. V is TRBV19 and J is TRBJ2-1; no firm D call. Germline V gives CDR1 LNHDA, CDR2 SQIVND (reference sequence). This CDR3 spans 12 amino acids. V lost 5 bases and J 4 bases, leaving 6 bases between the germline ends.

CDR3: CASSSHTLAGAWETQYF. CDR3 nucleotides: TGTGCCAGCAGCTCACACACCCTAGCGGGGGCCTGGGAGACCCAGTACTTC. The chain is built from TRBV7-9 and TRBJ2-5; 10 nucleotides agree with TRBD2. Germline CDR1 is SEHNR and CDR2 is FQNEAQ (reference sequence). The CDR3 sequence is 17 residues long. With V trimmed by 4 bases and J by 5 bases, 13 bases remained unmatched.

The table lists this clone with a count of one. The genes are TRBV5-6 and TRBJ2-3; no definite D call. V was shortened by 0 bases and J by 4 bases, with 3 bases between the two germline ends. The CDR3 consists of 12 residues. Germline V CDR1 and CDR2: SGHDT, YYEEEE. CDR3 residues: CASSLVPDTQYF. The CDR3 region has the DNA TGTGCCAGCAGCTTGGTTCCAGATACGCAGTATTTT.

This sequence joins TRBV4-1 and TRBJ2-1; 7 positions match TRBD2. CDR1 MGHRA and CDR2 YSYEKL come from the germline V gene. There are 15 residues in the CDR3. After removal of 0 bases from V and 5 bases from J, the junction contained 4 bases not matched to a gene. The CDR3 loop reads CASSQDSLADNEQFF. In DNA form, the CDR3 reads TGCGCCAGCAGCCAAGACAGCCTAGCGGACAATGAGCAGTTCTTC.

This clone was detected once. V gene TRBV7-8 combines with J gene TRBJ1-1; 8 nucleotides match TRBD1. This CDR3 contains 15 residues. V was clipped by 3 bases and J by 1 base; unmatched bases: 4. Germline CDR1 and CDR2: SGHVS and FQNEAQ. This CDR3 reads CASSLTGAWNTEAFF. In DNA, the CDR3 is TGTGCCAGCAGCTTGACAGGGGCATGGAACACTGAAGCTTTCTTT.

Only one count was recorded for this clone. The chain has TRBV7-9 and TRBJ2-7; weak D call: TRBD2 (5 bases). The CDR3 loop spans 15 amino acids. CDR1 is SEHNR, CDR2 FQNEAQ, per germline (reference sequence). Trimming pared 0 bases from V and 0 bases from J, leaving 9 bases between. CDR3 amino acids: CASSLADGNSYEQYF. The DNA for the CDR3 is TGTGCCAGCAGCTTAGCAGACGGGAACTCCTACGAGCAGTACTTC.

V gene TRBV30 combines with J gene TRBJ1-2; the match to TRBD1 covers 9 bases. The trim removed 4 bases at V and 4 bases at J, leaving 4 bases unmatched. The germline CDR1 and CDR2 sequences are GTSNPN and SVGIG (reference sequence). The CDR3 runs 13 residues. The CDR3 DNA follows: TGTGCCTGGATTGGGACAGGGACCTATGGCTACACCTTC. It specifies CAWIGTGTYGYTF.

The chain couples TRBV27 to TRBJ2-2; D call uncertain. Germline V gene data show CDR1 as MNHEY and CDR2 as SMNVEV (reference sequence). Deletions cut 11 bases from V and 7 bases from J, with 8 bases between. This CDR3 has 10 amino acids. The chain's CDR3 is CARNVGELFF. CDR3 coding DNA: TGTGCCCGAAATGTCGGGGAGCTGTTTTTT.

In its sample, this clone was seen once. The rearrangement uses TRBV6-6 and TRBJ2-5; D perhaps matches TRBD2 (6 bases). The CDR3 spans 15 residues. V was trimmed by 0 bases and J by 0 bases, leaving 8 bases between them. Germline V gene lookup returns CDR1 MNHNY and CDR2 SVGAGI (reference sequence). In DNA, the CDR3 is TGTGCCAGCAGTTACTCCTGGACTAACCAAGAGACCCAGTACTTC. Residues: CASSYSWTNQETQYF.

The chain links TRBV27 to TRBJ1-1; TRBD1 agrees at 9 bases. With 4 bases clipped from V and 4 bases from J, the junction kept 4 bases outside the gene matches. The CDR3 loop spans 14 amino acids. CDR1 and CDR2 (germline): MNHEY, SMNVEV (reference sequence). The CDR3 region is CASSSQGASTEAFF. As DNA, the CDR3 is TGTGCCAGCAGTTCACAGGGGGCGAGCACTGAAGCTTTCTTT.

The chain combines TRBV7-9 with TRBJ2-7; 11 bases line up with TRBD2. The germline CDR1 and CDR2 sequences are SEHNR and FQNEAQ (reference sequence). The V segment lost 5 bases and the J segment 3 bases; nucleotides outside the gene matches: 6. The CDR3 sequence is 15 residues long. CDR3 protein: CASSLTSGSGYEQYF. The CDR3 DNA is TGTGCCAGCAGCCTAACTAGCGGGAGTGGCTACGAGCAGTACTTC.

The J gene is TRBJ2-5, the V gene TRBV7-8; D tentatively reads TRBD1 or TRBD2 (5 bases each). From germline, CDR1 is SGHVS and CDR2 FQNEAQ. Trimming took 5 bases from V and 3 from J, leaving 10 bases between them. The CDR3 spans 13 residues. The CDR3 reads CASSPQGEETQYF. CDR3 DNA: TGTGCCAGCAGCCCCCAGGGAGAAGAGACCCAGTACTTC. Complete variable domain (other parts from reference TRBV7-8 and TRBJ2-5): GAGVSQSPRYKVAKRGQDVALRCDPISGHVSLFWYQQALGQGPEFLTYFQNEAQLDKSGLPSDRFFAERPEGSVSTLKIQRTQQEDSAVYLCASSPQGEETQYFGPGTRLLVL.

V and J are TRBV9 and TRBJ2-5; D tentatively fits TRBD1 or TRBD2 (5 bases each). The CDR3 runs to 15 residues. CDR1 and CDR2 (germline): SGDLS, YYNGEE. The V and J ends lost 4 bases and 5 bases respectively, with 18 bases between them. The CDR3 DNA is TGTGCCAGCAGCTACACGGACGCCTGGGGGGAGACCCAGTACTTC. Protein sequence: CASSYTDAWGETQYF.

This chain uses TRBV7-9 with TRBJ2-5, with D perhaps assigned TRBD1 or TRBD2 (5 bases each). Trimming removed 1 base from V and 4 bases from J, with 19 bases in between. The CDR3 length is 17 residues. Germline V CDR1 and CDR2: SEHNR, FQNEAQ (reference sequence). Written as DNA, the CDR3 is TGTGCCAGCAGCTTAGTTGGGTCGGGGCCTTCTCCAGAGACCCAGTACTTC. Protein sequence: CASSLVGSGPSPETQYF.

This clone was detected once. The chain combines TRBV7-2 with TRBJ1-5; D uncertain. The CDR3 consists of 13 residues. With 4 bases removed from V and 0 bases from J, the gap between germline ends came to 4 bases. Germline CDR1 SGHTA, CDR2 FQGNSA. The CDR3 sequence: CASSSGSNQPQHF. The CDR3 DNA follows: TGTGCCAGCAGCTCCGGTAGCAATCAGCCCCAGCATTTT.

The rearrangement links TRBV11-2 to TRBJ1-2; D not resolved. The CDR3 is made up of 13 amino acids. Germline-derived CDR1 and CDR2 are SGHAT and FQNNGV. V was pared by 0 bases and J by 2 bases, with 4 bases between. The CDR3 sequence: CASSLEANYGYTF. CDR3 coding DNA: TGTGCCAGCAGCTTAGAAGCGAACTATGGCTACACCTTC.

The V gene is TRBV10-3, the J gene TRBJ2-7, with 10 bases aligning to TRBD2. V was pared by 2 bases and J by 0 bases, with 1 base of the junction left unmatched. The CDR3 consists of 15 residues. Germline CDR1 ENHRY, CDR2 SYGVKD. CDR3 DNA: TGTGCCATCAGTGAGAGCGGGGGGGCCTCCTACGAGCAGTACTTC. Translating it yields CAISESGGASYEQYF.